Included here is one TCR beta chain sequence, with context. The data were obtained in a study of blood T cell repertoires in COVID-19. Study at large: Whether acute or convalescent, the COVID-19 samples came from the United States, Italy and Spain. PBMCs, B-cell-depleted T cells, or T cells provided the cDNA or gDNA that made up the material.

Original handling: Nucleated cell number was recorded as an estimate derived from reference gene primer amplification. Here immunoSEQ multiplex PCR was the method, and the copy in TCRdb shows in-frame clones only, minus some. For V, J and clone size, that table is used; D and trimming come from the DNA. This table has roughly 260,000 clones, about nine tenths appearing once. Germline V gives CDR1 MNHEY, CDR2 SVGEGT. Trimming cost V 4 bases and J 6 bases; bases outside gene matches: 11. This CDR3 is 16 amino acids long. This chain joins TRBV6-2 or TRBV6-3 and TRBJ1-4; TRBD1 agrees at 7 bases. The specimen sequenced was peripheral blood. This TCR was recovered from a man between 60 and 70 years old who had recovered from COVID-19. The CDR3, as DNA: TGTGCCAGCAGTTCGACTTCCGGGACAGTAGATGAAAAACTGTTTTTT. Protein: CASSSTSGTVDEKLFF.